The present T cell receptor beta chain was sequenced within a study of T-cell reconstitution after alpha-beta-depleted transplantation in children. Overall study findings and caveats: Several hundred expanded graft clones reportedly gave rise to the alpha-beta T cells present about two months after transplant.

It was with unique molecular identifiers that the TCRbeta library was prepared. TCRdb processed the PCR reads anew with MiXCR; each CDR3 protein has one entry. The sample includes 450,000 to 700,000 distinct CDR3 sequences, more than 20% of them seen just once. This clonotype has only a few counts. Antigen unknown. CDR1 is MDHEN, CDR2 SYDVKM, per germline. CDR3 length: 18 amino acids. V gave up 2 bases and J gave up 4 bases; unmatched junction bases: 12. The sequence derives from a boy under two years old with Wiskott-Aldrich syndrome, due to receive a stem cell transplant. The specimen comprised PBMCs, sampled before TCRalphabeta/CD19-depleted stem cell transplant. The chain joins TRBV28 to TRBJ2-7; 12 bases match TRBD2. For the CDR3, the DNA is TGTGCCAGCAGTTTACGACCCCGCCTAGCGGGAGGGCGATACGAGCAGTACTTC. It translates to CASSLRPRLAGGRYEQYF.